This T cell receptor beta chain emerged from a study of blood T cell repertoires in COVID-19. This CDR3 contains 13 residues. The germline gives CDR1 KGHSH, CDR2 LQKENI. V lost 3 bases and J lost 2, with 8 bases in between. Measured with immunoSEQ multiplex PCR; TCRdb has only the in-frame clones, and not every one. The table lists 130,000 or so clones, 65% to 85% of them singletons. This TCR was sampled from a man older than 75 with active or convalescent COVID-19. The sample consisted of peripheral blood. J is TRBJ2-7 and V is TRBV18; D uncertain. CDR3 loop: CASSPARTYEQYF. Here the CDR3 DNA reads TGTGCCAGCTCACCTGCGCGAACCTACGAGCAGTACTTC.